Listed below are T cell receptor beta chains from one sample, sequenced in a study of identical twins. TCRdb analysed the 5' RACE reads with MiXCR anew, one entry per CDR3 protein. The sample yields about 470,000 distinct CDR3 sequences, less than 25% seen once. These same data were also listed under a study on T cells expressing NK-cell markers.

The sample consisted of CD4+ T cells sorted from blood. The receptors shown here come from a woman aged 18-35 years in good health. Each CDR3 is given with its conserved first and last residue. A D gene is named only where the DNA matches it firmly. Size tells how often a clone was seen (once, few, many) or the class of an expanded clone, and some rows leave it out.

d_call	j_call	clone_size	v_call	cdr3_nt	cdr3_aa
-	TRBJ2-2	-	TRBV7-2	TGTGCCAGCAGGCCAGGTGGGGTCGACACCGGGGAGCTGTTTTTT	CASRPGGVDTGELFF
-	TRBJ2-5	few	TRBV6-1	TGTGCCAGCAGTACAGGGAACCCCCCTGGGACCCAGTACTTC	CASSTGNPPGTQYF
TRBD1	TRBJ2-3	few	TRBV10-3	TGTGCCATCAGTGTCGGCCGAACCGGGACAGAACAGTATTTT	CAISVGRTGTEQYF
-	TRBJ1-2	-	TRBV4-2	TGTGCCAGCTGGGTCCCTAACTATGGCTACACCTTC	CASWVPNYGYTF
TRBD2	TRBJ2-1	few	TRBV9	TGTGCCAGCAGCGGACGGGTAGCGGGGTCCTACAATGAGCAGTTCTTC	CASSGRVAGSYNEQFF
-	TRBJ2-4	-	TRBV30	TGTGCCTGGGGCAGAAGAGAAAACATTCAGTACTTC	CAWGRRENIQYF
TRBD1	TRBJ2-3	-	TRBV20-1	TGCAGTGCTAGAAACCCTACAGGGGCCACAGATACGCAGTATTTT	CSARNPTGATDTQYF
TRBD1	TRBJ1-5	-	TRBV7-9	TGTGCCAGCAGCACGGACAGGGGGCGGGTGGAGCCCCAGCATTTT	CASSTDRGRVEPQHF
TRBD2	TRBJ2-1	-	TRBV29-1	TGCAGCGCGGGACTAGCGGGGGGTACCTACAATGAGCAGTTCTTC	CSAGLAGGTYNEQFF
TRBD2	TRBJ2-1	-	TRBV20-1	TGCAGTGCTAGAGAGCCTAGCGGGAGTATCCACAATGAGCAGTTCTTC	CSAREPSGSIHNEQFF
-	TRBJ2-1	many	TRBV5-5	TGTGCCAGCAGCTATTTCGGGACGGTTGGGGAGTCCTACAATGAGCAGTTCTTC	CASSYFGTVGESYNEQFF
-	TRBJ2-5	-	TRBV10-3	TGTGCCATCAGCGCAGGGGGGGTCCAAGAGACCCAGTACTTC	CAISAGGVQETQYF
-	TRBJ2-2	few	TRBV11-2	TGTGCCAGCAGCGTGTCAGGGGACACCGGGGAGCTGTTTTTT	CASSVSGDTGELFF
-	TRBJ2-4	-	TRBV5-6	TGTGCCAGCAGCCGTACTGCGCGTGCCTGGAGAGTAGACTCGGCCAAAAACATTCAGTACTTC	CASSRTARAWRVDSAKNIQYF
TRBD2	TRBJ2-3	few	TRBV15	TGTGCCACCAGCAGAGAATGGGCCAGCGGGAGAATCACAGATACGCAGTATTTT	CATSREWASGRITDTQYF
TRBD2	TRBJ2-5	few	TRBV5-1	TGCGCCAGCACCATGGGAGCTAGCGGACCGACGGAGACCCAGTACTTC	CASTMGASGPTETQYF
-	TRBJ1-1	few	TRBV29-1	TGCAGCGTTGAAGATAGAAGGGGACGCACTGAAGCTTTCTTT	CSVEDRRGRTEAFF
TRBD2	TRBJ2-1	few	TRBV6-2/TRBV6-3	TGTGCCAGCATCACCACTAGCGGGAGAACAAGGAGGAATGAGCAGTTCTTC	CASITTSGRTRRNEQFF
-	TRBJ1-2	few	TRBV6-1	TGTGCCAGCAGTAAGGACCGTGACTATGGCTACACCTTC	CASSKDRDYGYTF
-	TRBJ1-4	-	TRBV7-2	TGTGCCAGCAGCTTGGGCTTTTTGGGAAAACTGTTTTTT	CASSLGFLGKLFF
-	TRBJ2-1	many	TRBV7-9	TGTGCCAGCAGCTTATCGTCCAATGAGCAGTTCTTC	CASSLSSNEQFF
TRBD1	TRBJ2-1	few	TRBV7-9	TGTGCCAGCAGCTTAATGGGACAGGGCGACAATGAGCAGTTCTTC	CASSLMGQGDNEQFF
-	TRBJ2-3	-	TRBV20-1	TGCAGTGTTCCGAGGACCGAATTTACGCAGTATTTT	CSVPRTEFTQYF
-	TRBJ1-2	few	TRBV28	TGTGCCAGTAGCGGTCAGGCAGCTAACTATGGCTACACCTTC	CASSGQAANYGYTF
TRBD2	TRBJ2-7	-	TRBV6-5	TGTGCCAGCAGTTCCCAGGGAGCGGGGGAGATAAACGAGTACTTC	CASSSQGAGEINEYF
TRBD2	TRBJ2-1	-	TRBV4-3	TGCGCCAGCAGCCGTCTAGCGGGAGGACCGGGGAATGAGCAGTTCTTC	CASSRLAGGPGNEQFF
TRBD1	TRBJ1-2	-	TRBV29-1	TGCAGCGTCTGGACAGGCTATGGCTACACCTTC	CSVWTGYGYTF
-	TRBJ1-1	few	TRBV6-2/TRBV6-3	TGTGCCAGCAGGACGGGGAGTTTTGAGGCTTTCTTT	CASRTGSFEAFF
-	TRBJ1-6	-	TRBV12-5	TGTGCTAGTGCCGAGGTGGTAGGCTCCTATAATTCACCCCTCCACTTT	CASAEVVGSYNSPLHF
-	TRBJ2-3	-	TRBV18	TGTGCCAGCTCACCAATAGGCAGCACTTCTAGCACAGATACGCAGTATTTT	CASSPIGSTSSTDTQYF
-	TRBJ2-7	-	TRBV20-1	TGCAGTGCTAGTGGGAATGAGCAGTACTTC	CSASGNEQYF
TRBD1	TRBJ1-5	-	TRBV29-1	TGCAGCGTCGCGGGACAGGGCCCTAATCAGCCCCAGCATTTT	CSVAGQGPNQPQHF
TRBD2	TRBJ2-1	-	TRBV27	TGTGCCAGCAGTTTTGGCCCTAGCGGGAGGTACAATGAGCAGTTCTTC	CASSFGPSGRYNEQFF
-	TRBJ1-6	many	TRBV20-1	TGCAGTGCTAGTTTCGGATCACCCCTCCACTTT	CSASFGSPLHF
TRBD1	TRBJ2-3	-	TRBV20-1	TGCTGTGCTAGAGATCTAGGGTCGCAGGGGGCAACAGATACGCAGTATTTT	CCARDLGSQGATDTQYF
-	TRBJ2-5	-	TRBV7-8	TGTGCCAGCAGCTTAGTAGGACTTCGATCCACCCAAGAGACCCAGTACTTC	CASSLVGLRSTQETQYF
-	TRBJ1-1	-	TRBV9	TGTGCCAGCAGCGTAGAGGCGAACACTGAAGCTTTCTTT	CASSVEANTEAFF
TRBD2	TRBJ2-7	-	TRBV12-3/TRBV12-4	TGTGCCAGCAGTCAGGACGGGAGGGGTTACGAGCAGTACTTC	CASSQDGRGYEQYF
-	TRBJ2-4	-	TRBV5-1	TGCGCCAGCACCGAGTACAGGGACGGGGGCAAAAACATTCAGTACTTC	CASTEYRDGGKNIQYF
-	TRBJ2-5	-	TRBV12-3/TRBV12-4	TGTGCCAGCAGTTTAGGGCGGGTGGGAGAGACCCAGTACTTC	CASSLGRVGETQYF
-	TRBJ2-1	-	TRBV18	TGTGCCAGCTCACCACGTCTAGCGATCTACAATGAGCAGTTCTTC	CASSPRLAIYNEQFF
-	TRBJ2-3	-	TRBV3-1	TGTGCCAGCAGCCAATGGGGGCAGGGCACAGATACGCAGTATTTT	CASSQWGQGTDTQYF
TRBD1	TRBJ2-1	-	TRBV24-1	TGTGCCACCAGTGACCGGACAGGGCCAAATGAGCAGTTCTTC	CATSDRTGPNEQFF
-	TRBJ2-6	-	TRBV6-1	TGTGCCAGTAGGGGCGCCCAATCTGGGGCCAACGTCCTGACTTTC	CASRGAQSGANVLTF
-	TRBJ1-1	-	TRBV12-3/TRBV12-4	TGTGCCAGCAGTGTAAGATACACTGAAGCTTTCTTT	CASSVRYTEAFF
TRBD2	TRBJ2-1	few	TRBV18	TGTGCCAGCTCACCACCGGGACGGGAGCGGGGTGAGCAGTTCTTC	CASSPPGRERGEQFF
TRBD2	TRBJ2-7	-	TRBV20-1	TGCAGTGCTAGGGTGGTGGGACTAGCGGGCGAGCAGTACTTC	CSARVVGLAGEQYF